This paragraph reports one T cell receptor beta chain. Its antigen target is currently unknown. The junction shows a germline mismatch at one end, possibly a read error. The germline V gene provides CDR1 KGHDR and CDR2 SFDVKD. The CDR3, from cysteine to phenylalanine, totals 14 residues. The CDR3 DNA has 42 bases and is translated from base 1. In the prospective study, participants were about 18 to 89 years old, resided in approximately 25 geographic areas of the United States, and were enrolled through a virtual design. Cohort assignment in the prospective study relied on participant-reported clinical history from a screening survey and a study questionnaire. For ImmuneRACE Cohort 3, a participant was defined as recovered based on two consecutive negative NP/OP PCR tests, clearance by a healthcare professional, or resolution of symptoms. Mobile phlebotomists in the prospective study collected whole blood, serum and a nasopharyngeal or oropharyngeal swab from every participant. Prospective study participants could optionally give additional blood draws and questionnaires over an approximately 2-month period. Blood samples from the prospective study were shipped frozen or at room temperature prior to DNA extraction.

The data stem from a study of blood T cell repertoires in COVID-19 (dated by TCRdb to 2020 to 2021). A note on the overall study: The collaborator samples originated in the United States, Italy and Spain and spanned the acute and convalescent phases of COVID-19. The dataset comprised deeply sampled blood TCRbeta repertoires from subjects exposed to, actively infected with, or recovered from COVID-19. A de-identified subject ID, COVID-19 status, age in years and sex were almost always included in the sample metadata. The prospective study material was composed of cDNA or gDNA derived from T cells, B-cell-depleted T cells, or PBMCs. Samples came from the ongoing ImmuneRACE study (first 160 participants) plus 1,254 subjects from 6 global collaborators. Where HLA class I and class II types were available, the types were taken from metadata supplied by the sample provider, not from assay-based typing. The repertoires were released in a freely available public database intended as a resource for research on the immune response to SARS-CoV-2. The study at large found these results: How much clinical and demographic metadata was included differed by source and by participant, and the metadata was provided uncurated.

TCRbeta CDR3 regions were amplified from genomic DNA by means of the immunoSEQ Assay, a bias-controlled multiplex PCR. Concerning the study's data processing: Within the assay, amplification of reference gene primers was used to estimate how many nucleated cells each sample contained. To quantify the absolute abundance of each unique TCRbeta CDR3 rearrangement, sequence reads were collapsed and filtered. For each sample, productive Simpson clonality was calculated by taking the square root of Simpson's diversity index across productive rearrangements. As stored in TCRdb, this immuneACCESS dataset retains in-frame rearrangements with V and J assigned. A fraction of the clones does not appear; measured against another copy, unresolved V genes explain less than half of the discrepancy, and the remainder lacks a known reason. The DNA was the basis for D and trimming; V, J and clone size are from that table. Present in this sample are around 450,000 clones, about 85% of which were seen just once. The ten largest clonotypes hold under 0.75% of the sample.

This chain joins TRBV24-1 to TRBJ2-1; a tentative D call is TRBD2 (5 bases match). Specimen: PBMCs or T cells enriched from blood (not recorded which). The receptor's source is a woman aged 18-30 years who had recovered from COVID-19. The DNA sequence is given as TGTGCCACCGGTGAGATAGGGAGCCCTTATGAGCAGTTCTTC. The encoded protein is CATGEIGSPYEQFF.